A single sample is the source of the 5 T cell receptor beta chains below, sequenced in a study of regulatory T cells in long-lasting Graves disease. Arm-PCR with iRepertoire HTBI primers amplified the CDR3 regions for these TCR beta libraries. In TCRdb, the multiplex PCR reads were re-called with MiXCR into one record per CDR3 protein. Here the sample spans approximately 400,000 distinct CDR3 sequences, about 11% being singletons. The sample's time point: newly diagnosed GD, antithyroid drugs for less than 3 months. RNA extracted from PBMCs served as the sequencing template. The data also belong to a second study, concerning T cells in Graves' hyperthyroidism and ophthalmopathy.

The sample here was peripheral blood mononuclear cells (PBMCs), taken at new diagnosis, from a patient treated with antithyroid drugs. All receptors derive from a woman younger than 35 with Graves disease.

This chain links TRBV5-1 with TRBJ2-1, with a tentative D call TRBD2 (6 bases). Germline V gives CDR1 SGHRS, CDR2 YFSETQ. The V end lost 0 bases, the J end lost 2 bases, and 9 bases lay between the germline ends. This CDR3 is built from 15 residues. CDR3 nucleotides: TGCGCCAGCAGCTTGGAGGCGGGACCCTACAATGAGCAGTTCTTC. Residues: CASSLEAGPYNEQFF.

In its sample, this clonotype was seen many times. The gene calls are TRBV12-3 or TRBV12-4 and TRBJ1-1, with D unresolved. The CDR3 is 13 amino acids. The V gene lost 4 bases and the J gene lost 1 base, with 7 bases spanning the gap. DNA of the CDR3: TGTGCCAGCAGTTCGCCGTGGAACACTGAAGCTTTCTTT. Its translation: CASSSPWNTEAFF.

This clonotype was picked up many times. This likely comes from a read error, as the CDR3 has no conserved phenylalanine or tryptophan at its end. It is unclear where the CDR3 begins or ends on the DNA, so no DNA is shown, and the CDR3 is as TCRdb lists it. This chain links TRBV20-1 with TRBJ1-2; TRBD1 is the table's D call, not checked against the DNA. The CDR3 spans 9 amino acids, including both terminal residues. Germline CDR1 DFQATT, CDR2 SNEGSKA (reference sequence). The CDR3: CSARGTGLD.

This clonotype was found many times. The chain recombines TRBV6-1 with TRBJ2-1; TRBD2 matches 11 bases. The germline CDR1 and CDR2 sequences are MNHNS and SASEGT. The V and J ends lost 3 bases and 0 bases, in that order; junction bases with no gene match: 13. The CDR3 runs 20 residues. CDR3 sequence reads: CASSEGLADTYIGSYNEQFF. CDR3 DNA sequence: TGTGCCAGCAGTGAGGGACTAGCGGATACTTATATCGGCTCCTACAATGAGCAGTTCTTC.

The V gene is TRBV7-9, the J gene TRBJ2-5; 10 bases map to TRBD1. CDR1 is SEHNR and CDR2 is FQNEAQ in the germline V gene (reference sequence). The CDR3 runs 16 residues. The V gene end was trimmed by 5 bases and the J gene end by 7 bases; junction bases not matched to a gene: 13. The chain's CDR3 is CASSPRQGAREGTQYF. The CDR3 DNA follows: TGTGCCAGCAGCCCTAGACAGGGGGCCCGAGAGGGGACCCAGTACTTC.